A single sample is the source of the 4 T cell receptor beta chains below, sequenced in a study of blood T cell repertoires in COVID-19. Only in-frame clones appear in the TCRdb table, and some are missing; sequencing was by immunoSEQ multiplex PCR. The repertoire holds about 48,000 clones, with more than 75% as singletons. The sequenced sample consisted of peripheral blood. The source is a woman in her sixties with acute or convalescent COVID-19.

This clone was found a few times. CDR3 loop: CASSSDRPTNEANEKLFF. CDR3 DNA: TGTGCCAGCAGTTCCGACAGACCTACTAATGAGGCGAATGAAAAACTGTTTTTT. V and J are TRBV7-9 and TRBJ1-4; weak D call: TRBD1 (5 bases). CDR1 and CDR2 from the germline V gene are SEHNR and FQNEAQ (reference sequence). CDR3 length: 18 residues. V was pared by 6 bases and J by 5 bases, with 25 bases between.

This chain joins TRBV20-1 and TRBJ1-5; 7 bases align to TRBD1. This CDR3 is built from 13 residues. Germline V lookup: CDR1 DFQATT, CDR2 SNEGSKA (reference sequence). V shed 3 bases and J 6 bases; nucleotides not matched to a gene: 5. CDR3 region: CSASGQGGQPQHF. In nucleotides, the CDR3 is TGCAGTGCTAGTGGGCAGGGGGGTCAGCCCCAGCATTTT.

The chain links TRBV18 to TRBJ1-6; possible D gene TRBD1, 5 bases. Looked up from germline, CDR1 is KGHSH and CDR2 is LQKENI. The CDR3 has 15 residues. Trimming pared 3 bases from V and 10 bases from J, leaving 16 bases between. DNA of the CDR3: TGTGCCAGCTCACCTACCTTCCAGGGAGGGTCACCCCTCCACTTT. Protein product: CASSPTFQGGSPLHF.

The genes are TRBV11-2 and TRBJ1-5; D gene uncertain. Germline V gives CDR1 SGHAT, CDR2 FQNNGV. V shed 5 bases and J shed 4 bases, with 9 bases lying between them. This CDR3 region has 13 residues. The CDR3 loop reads CASSAERNQPQHF. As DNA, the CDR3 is TGTGCCAGCAGCGCGGAACGGAATCAGCCCCAGCATTTT.